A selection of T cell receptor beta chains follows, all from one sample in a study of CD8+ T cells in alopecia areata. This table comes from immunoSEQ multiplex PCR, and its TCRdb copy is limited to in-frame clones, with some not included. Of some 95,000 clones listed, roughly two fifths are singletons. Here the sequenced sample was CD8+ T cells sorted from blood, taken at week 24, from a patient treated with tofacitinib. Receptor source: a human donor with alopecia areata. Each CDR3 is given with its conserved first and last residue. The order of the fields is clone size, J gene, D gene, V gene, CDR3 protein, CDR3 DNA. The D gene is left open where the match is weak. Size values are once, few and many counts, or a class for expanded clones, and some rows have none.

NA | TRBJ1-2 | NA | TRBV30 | CAWSLLWTAGHYGYTF | TGTGCCTGGAGTTTACTTTGGACCGCGGGCCACTATGGCTACACCTTC
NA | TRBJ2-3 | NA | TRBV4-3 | CASSVSSSTDTQYF | TGCGCCAGCAGCGTGTCCTCTAGCACAGATACGCAGTATTTT
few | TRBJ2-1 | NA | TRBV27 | CASSYGSSYNEQFF | TGTGCCAGCAGTTATGGGAGCTCCTACAATGAGCAGTTCTTC
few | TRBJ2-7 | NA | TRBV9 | CASSGDTPNEQYF | TGTGCCAGCAGCGGGGACACCCCCAACGAGCAGTACTTC
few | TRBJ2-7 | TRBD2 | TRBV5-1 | CASSPHPGLARYEQYF | TGCGCCAGCAGCCCGCATCCGGGACTAGCGCGTTACGAGCAGTACTTC
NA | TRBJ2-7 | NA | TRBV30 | CAWSVRAGDYEQYF | TGTGCCTGGAGTGTACGCGCAGGGGACTACGAGCAGTACTTC
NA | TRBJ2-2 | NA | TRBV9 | CASSVGNGELFF | TGTGCCAGCAGCGTCGGAAACGGGGAGCTGTTTTTT
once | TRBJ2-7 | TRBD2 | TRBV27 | CASSATSGEAYEQYF | TGTGCCAGCAGTGCCACTAGCGGGGAGGCCTACGAGCAGTACTTC
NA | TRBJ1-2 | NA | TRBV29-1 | CSVEARSRTSNYGYTF | TGCAGCGTTGAAGCTCGCTCTAGGACAAGCAACTATGGCTACACCTTC
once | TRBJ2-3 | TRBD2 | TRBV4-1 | CASSQGSGREDTQYF | TGCGCCAGCAGCCAGGGTAGCGGGAGGGAAGATACGCAGTATTTT
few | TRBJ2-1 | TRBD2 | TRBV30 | CAYRTSGYNEQFF | TGTGCCTATCGGACTAGCGGCTACAATGAGCAGTTCTTC
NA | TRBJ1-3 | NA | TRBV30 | CAWSVGRGNTIYF | TGTGCCTGGAGTGTTGGCCGTGGAAACACCATATATTTT
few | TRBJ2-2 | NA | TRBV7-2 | CASTPGTGELFF | TGTGCCAGCACCCCCGGCACCGGGGAGCTGTTTTTT
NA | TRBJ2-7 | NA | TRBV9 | CASSVDYEQYF | TGTGCCAGCAGCGTAGACTACGAGCAGTACTTC
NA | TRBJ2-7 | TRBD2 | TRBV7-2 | CASSLESGTNSYEQYF | TGTGCCAGCAGCTTAGAGAGCGGGACCAACTCCTACGAGCAGTACTTC
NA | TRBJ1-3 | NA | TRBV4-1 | CASSQNRNTIYF | TGCGCCAGCAGCCAAAACAGAAACACCATATATTTT
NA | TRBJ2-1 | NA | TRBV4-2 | CASSQGYNEQFF | TGTGCCAGCAGCCAAGGGTACAATGAGCAGTTCTTC
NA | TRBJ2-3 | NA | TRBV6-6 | CASSYLVRGSTDTQYF | TGTGCCAGCAGTTACCTGGTTCGGGGGAGCACAGATACGCAGTATTTT
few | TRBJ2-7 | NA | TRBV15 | CATRGGQAAPGEQYF | TGTGCCACCCGGGGGGGACAGGCCGCGCCTGGAGAGCAGTACTTC
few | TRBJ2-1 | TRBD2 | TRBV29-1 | CSVFLAETPNEQFF | TGCAGCGTATTTCTAGCGGAGACCCCCAATGAGCAGTTCTTC
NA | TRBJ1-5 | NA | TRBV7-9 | CASSLEPGYSNQPQHF | TGTGCCAGCAGCTTAGAACCGGGGTATAGCAATCAGCCCCAGCATTTT
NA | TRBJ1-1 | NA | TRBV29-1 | CSVVTGSGGTEAFF | TGCAGCGTTGTCACAGGTAGTGGTGGCACTGAAGCTTTCTTT
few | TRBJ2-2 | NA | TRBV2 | CASSNRVTGELFF | TGTGCCAGCAGTAACAGGGTGACCGGGGAGCTGTTTTTT
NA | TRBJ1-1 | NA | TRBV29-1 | CSVGLTGGSTEAFF | TGCAGCGTCGGTCTGACAGGAGGGAGCACTGAAGCTTTCTTT
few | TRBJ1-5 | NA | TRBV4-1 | CASSQVDSHYSNQPQHF | TGCGCCAGCAGCCAAGTCGACAGTCACTATAGCAATCAGCCCCAGCATTTT
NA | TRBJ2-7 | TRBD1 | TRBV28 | CASSLPGQTSYEQYF | TGTGCCAGCAGTCTACCGGGACAGACCTCCTACGAGCAGTACTTC
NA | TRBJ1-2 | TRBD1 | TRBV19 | CASSIDNRGFYGYTF | TGTGCCAGTAGTATAGATAACAGGGGGTTCTATGGCTACACCTTC
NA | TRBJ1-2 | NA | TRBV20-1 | CRHGGGYGYTF | TGCAGGCACGGGGGAGGATATGGCTACACCTTC
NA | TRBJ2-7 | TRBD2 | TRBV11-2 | CASSRWGLSYEQYF | TGTGCCAGCAGCCGCTGGGGACTATCCTACGAGCAGTACTTC
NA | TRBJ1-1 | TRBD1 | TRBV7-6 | CASSPPWRGLAEAFF | TGTGCCAGCAGCCCACCCTGGAGGGGGCTCGCTGAAGCTTTCTTT
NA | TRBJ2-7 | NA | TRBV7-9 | CASSDRTDLPSSYEQYF | TGTGCCAGCAGCGACCGGACAGATCTCCCGAGCTCCTACGAGCAGTACTTC
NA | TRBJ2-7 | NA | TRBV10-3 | CAISERREYEQYF | TGTGCCATCAGTGAAAGGAGGGAATACGAGCAGTACTTC
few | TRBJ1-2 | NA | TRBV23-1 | CASSSEGCGYTF | TGCGCCAGCAGTTCGGAGGGTTGTGGCTACACCTTC
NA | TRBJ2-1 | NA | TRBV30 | CAWSSENNNEQFF | TGTGCCTGGTCTAGCGAGAACAACAATGAGCAGTTCTTC
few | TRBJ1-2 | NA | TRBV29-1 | CSVVRGSGYTF | TGCAGCGTTGTGCGGGGGAGTGGCTACACCTTC
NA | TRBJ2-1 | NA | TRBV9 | CASSVGGSGDEQFF | TGTGCCAGCAGCGTAGGTGGGAGTGGCGATGAGCAGTTCTTC
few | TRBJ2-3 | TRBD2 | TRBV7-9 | CASSTLAGGTDTQYF | TGTGCCAGCAGCACCTTAGCGGGAGGGACAGATACGCAGTATTTT
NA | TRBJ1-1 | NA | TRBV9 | CASSPSSGGGTEAFF | TGTGCCAGCAGCCCCAGTTCGGGGGGAGGCACTGAAGCTTTCTTT
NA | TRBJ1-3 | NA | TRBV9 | CASSEDPRRGNTIYF | TGTGCCAGCAGCGAGGACCCACGGAGGGGAAACACCATATATTTT
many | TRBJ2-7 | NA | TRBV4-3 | CASSQELVGSSYEQYF | TGCGCCAGCAGCCAAGAACTGGTGGGGAGCTCCTACGAGCAGTACTTC
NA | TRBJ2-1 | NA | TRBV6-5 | CASSTGLKGYNEQFF | TGTGCCAGCAGCACAGGGTTAAAGGGATACAATGAGCAGTTCTTC
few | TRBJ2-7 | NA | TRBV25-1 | CASSPGREQYF | TGTGCCAGCAGTCCAGGGCGGGAGCAGTACTTC
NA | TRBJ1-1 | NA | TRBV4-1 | CASSQVALQGTEAFF | TGCGCCAGCAGCCAAGTGGCTCTCCAGGGAACTGAAGCTTTCTTT
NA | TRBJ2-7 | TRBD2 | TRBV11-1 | CASSPRSSGSLYEQYF | TGTGCCAGCAGCCCGAGGTCTAGCGGGAGTCTATACGAGCAGTACTTC
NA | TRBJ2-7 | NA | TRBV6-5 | CASSGAGMRYEQYF | TGTGCCAGCAGTGGTGCAGGGATGCGGTACGAGCAGTACTTC
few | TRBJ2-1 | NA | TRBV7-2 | CASTLLEPYNEQFF | TGTGCCAGCACCCTACTAGAACCTTACAATGAGCAGTTCTTC
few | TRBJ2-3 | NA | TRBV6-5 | CASSYSRVDTQYF | TGTGCCAGCAGTTACTCGAGGGTGGATACGCAGTATTTT
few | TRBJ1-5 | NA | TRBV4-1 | CASSPAGALNQPQHF | TGCGCCAGCAGCCCTGCAGGGGCCCTCAATCAGCCCCAGCATTTT
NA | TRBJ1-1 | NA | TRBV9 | CASSVVAGSGAEAFF | TGTGCCAGCAGCGTAGTGGCGGGTTCAGGGGCTGAAGCTTTCTTT
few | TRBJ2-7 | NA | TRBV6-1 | CASRYRGGEQYF | TGTGCCAGCAGGTACAGGGGAGGCGAGCAGTACTTC
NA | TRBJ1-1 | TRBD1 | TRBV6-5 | CATQTGVNTEAFF | TGTGCCACCCAGACAGGGGTAAACACTGAAGCTTTCTTT
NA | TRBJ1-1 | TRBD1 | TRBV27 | CASRLGTGNTEAFF | TGTGCCAGCAGATTAGGGACAGGGAACACTGAAGCTTTCTTT
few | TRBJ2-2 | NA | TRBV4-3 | CASSQDRASGTGELFF | TGCGCCAGCAGCCAAGATCGGGCCTCTGGGACCGGGGAGCTGTTTTTT
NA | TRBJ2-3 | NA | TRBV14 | CASSEPRDALGDTQYF | TGTGCCAGCAGCGAACCCCGGGACGCCCTCGGAGATACGCAGTATTTT
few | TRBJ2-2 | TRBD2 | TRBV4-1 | CASSQPTSGSSTGELFF | TGCGCCAGCAGCCAACCAACTAGCGGGAGTTCCACCGGGGAGCTGTTTTTT
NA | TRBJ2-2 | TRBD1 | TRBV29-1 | CSVEGTGVAGELFF | TGCAGCGTTGAAGGGACAGGGGTGGCCGGGGAGCTGTTTTTT